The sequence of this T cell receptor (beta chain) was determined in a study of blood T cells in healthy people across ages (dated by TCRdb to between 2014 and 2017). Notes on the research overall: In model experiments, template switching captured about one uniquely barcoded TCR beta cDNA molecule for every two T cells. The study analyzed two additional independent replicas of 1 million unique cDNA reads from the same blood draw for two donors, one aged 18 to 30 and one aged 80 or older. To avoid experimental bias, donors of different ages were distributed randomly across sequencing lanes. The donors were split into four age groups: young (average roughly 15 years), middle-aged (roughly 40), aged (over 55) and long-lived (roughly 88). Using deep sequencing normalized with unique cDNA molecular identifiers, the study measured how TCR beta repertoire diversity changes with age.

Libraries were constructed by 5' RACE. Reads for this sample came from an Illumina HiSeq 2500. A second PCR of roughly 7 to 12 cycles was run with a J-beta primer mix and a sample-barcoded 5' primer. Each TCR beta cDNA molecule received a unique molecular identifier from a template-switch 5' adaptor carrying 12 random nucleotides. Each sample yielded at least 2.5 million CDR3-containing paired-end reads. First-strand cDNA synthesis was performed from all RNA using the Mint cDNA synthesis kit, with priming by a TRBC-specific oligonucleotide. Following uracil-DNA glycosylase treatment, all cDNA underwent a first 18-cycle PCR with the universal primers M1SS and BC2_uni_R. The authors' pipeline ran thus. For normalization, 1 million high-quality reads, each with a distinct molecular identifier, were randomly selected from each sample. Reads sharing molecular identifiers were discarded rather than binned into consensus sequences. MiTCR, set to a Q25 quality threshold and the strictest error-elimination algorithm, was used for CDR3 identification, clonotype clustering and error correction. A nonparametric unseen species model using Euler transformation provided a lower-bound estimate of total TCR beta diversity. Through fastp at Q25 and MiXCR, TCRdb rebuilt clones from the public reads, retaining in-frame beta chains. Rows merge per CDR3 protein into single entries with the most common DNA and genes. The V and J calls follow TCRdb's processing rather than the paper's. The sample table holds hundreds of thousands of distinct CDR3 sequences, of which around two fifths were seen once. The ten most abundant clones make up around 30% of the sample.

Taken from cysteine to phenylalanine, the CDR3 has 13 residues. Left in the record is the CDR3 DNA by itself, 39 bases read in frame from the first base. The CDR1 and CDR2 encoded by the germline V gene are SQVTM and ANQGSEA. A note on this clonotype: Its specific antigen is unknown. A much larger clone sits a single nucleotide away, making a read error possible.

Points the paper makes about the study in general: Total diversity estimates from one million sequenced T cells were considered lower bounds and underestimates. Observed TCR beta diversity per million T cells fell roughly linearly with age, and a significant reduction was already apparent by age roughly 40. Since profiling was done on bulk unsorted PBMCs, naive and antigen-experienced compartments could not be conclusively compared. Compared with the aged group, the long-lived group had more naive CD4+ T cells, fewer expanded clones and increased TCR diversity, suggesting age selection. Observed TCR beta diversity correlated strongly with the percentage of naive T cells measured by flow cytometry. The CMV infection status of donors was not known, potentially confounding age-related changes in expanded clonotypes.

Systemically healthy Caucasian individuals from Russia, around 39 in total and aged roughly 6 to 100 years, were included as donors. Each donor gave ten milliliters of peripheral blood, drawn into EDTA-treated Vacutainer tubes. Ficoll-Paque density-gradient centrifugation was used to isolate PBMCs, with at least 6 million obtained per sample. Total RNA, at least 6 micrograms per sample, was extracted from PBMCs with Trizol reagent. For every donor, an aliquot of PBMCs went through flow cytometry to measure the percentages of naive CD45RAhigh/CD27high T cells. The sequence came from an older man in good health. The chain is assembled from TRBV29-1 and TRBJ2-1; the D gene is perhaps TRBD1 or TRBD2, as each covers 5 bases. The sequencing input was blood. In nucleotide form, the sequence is TGCAACGCCTTTCGGGACGAATACAATGAGCAGTTCTTC. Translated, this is CNAFRDEYNEQFF.